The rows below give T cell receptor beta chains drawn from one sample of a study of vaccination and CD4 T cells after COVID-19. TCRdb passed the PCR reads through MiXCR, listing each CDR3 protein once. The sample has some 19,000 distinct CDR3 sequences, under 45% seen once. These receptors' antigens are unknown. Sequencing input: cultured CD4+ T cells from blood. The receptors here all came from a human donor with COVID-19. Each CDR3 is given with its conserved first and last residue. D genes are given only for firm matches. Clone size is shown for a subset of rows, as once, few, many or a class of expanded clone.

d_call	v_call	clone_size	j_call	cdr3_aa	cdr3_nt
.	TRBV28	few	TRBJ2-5	CASSAARETQYF	TGTGCCAGCAGTGCCGCAAGGGAGACCCAGTACTTC
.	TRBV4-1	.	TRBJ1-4	CASSQDGRGEKLFF	TGCGCCAGCAGCCAAGACGGCAGGGGTGAAAAACTGTTTTTT
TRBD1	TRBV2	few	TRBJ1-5	CASSSSGLQGFNQPQHF	TGTGCCAGCAGTTCCTCTGGGTTACAGGGGTTTAATCAGCCCCAGCATTTT
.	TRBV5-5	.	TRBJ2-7	CASSLALTSSYEQYF	TGTGCCAGCAGCTTGGCCCTTACGAGCTCCTACGAGCAGTACTTC
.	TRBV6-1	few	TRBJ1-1	CASSGDTEAFF	TGTGCCAGCAGCGGAGACACTGAAGCTTTCTTT
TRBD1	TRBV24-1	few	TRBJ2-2	CATSDRKNTGELFF	TGTGCCACCTCGGACAGGAAGAACACCGGGGAGCTGTTTTTT
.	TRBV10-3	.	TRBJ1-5	CAISEAGSVNQPQHF	TGTGCCATCAGTGAAGCAGGCTCCGTCAATCAGCCCCAGCATTTT
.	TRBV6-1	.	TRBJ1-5	CASSEAISSQPQHF	TGTGCCAGCAGTGAAGCGATAAGCAGTCAGCCCCAGCATTTT
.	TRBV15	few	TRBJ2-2	CATSREPVPGLPSTGELFF	TGTGCCACCAGCAGAGAACCCGTCCCCGGGCTCCCGAGCACCGGGGAGCTGTTTTTT
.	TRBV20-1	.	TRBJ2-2	CSARDETGANTGELFF	TGCAGTGCTAGAGATGAGACAGGAGCGAACACCGGGGAGCTGTTTTTT
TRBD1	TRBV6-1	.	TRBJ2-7	CASSLSSPGQGFYEQYF	TGTGCCAGCAGCCTCTCCTCGCCGGGACAGGGGTTCTACGAGCAGTACTTC
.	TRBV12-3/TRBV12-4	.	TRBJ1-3	CASNPHTSGNTIYF	TGTGCCAGCAATCCCCACACCTCTGGAAACACCATATATTTT
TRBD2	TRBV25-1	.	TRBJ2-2	CASSVGGAGELFF	TGTGCCAGCAGTGTCGGGGGGGCGGGGGAGCTGTTTTTT
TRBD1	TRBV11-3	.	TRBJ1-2	CASSLGGTGKNGYTF	TGTGCCAGCAGCTTAGGGGGGACAGGGAAGAATGGCTACACCTTC
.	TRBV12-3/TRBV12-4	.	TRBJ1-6	CASSNQVFGSPLHF	TGTGCCAGCAGCAACCAGGTGTTCGGTTCACCCCTCCACTTT
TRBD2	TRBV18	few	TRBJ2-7	CASSSGLATSSYEQYF	TGTGCCAGCTCATCGGGACTAGCGACGAGCTCCTACGAGCAGTACTTC
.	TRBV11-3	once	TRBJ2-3	CASSPRAGGTDTQYF	TGTGCCAGCAGCCCCCGGGCGGGCGGCACAGATACGCAGTATTTT
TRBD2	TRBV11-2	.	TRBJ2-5	CASSRTSGGVETQYF	TGTGCCAGCAGCCGGACTAGCGGGGGGGTCGAGACCCAGTACTTC
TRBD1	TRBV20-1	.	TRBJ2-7	CSASRPGQHYEQYF	TGCAGTGCTAGCCGACCGGGACAGCATTACGAGCAGTACTTC
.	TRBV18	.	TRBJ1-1	CASSPRWDTEAFF	TGTGCCAGCTCACCACGCTGGGACACTGAAGCTTTCTTT
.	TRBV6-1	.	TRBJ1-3	CASRPGPTLSYSGNTIYF	TGTGCCAGCAGGCCGGGACCCACGCTCAGCTACTCTGGAAACACCATATATTTT
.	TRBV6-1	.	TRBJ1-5	CASSDISPQHF	TGTGCCAGCAGCGATATCTCACCCCAGCATTTT
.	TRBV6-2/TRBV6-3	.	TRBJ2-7	CASSYGQSYEQYF	TGTGCCAGCAGTTACGGGCAGTCCTACGAGCAGTACTTC
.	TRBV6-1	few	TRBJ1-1	CASSNAGTEAFF	TGTGCCAGCAGCAACGCCGGGACCGAAGCTTTCTTT
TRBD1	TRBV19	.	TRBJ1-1	CASSPDRELLEAFF	TGTGCCAGTAGTCCCGACAGGGAATTACTTGAAGCTTTCTTT
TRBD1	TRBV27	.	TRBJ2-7	CASSRTGDSFSYEQYF	TGTGCCAGCAGCCGAACCGGGGACAGCTTCTCCTACGAGCAGTACTTC
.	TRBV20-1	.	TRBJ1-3	CSVPDGNTIYF	TGCAGTGTTCCAGATGGAAACACCATATATTTT
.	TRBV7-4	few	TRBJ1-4	CASSLPLGGANEKLFF	TGTGCCAGCAGCTTACCTTTGGGGGGCGCTAATGAAAAACTGTTTTTT
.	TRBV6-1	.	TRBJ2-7	CASRPERPGGNEQYF	TGTGCCAGCAGACCCGAGCGTCCCGGCGGCAACGAGCAGTACTTC
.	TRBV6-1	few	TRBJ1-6	CATLEGVLNSPLHF	TGTGCCACTTTAGAAGGGGTTTTAAATTCACCCCTCCACTTT
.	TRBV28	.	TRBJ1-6	CATSTAWGTLHF	TGTGCCACCTCCACGGCGTGGGGTACCCTCCACTTT
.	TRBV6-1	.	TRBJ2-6	CASGRGGETGANVLTF	TGTGCCAGCGGCCGAGGAGGGGAGACTGGGGCCAACGTCCTGACTTTC
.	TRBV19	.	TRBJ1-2	CASTPGISYGYTF	TGTGCCAGTACCCCCGGAATTTCCTATGGCTACACCTTC
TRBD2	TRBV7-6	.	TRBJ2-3	CASSSSGGRTDTQYF	TGTGCTAGCAGCTCAAGCGGGGGGAGGACAGATACGCAGTATTTT
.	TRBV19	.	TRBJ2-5	CATSSPGETQYF	TGTGCCACGTCCAGTCCGGGAGAGACCCAGTACTTC
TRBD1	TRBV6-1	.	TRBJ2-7	CASNRGQVFYEQYF	TGTGCCAGCAACAGGGGACAGGTATTTTACGAGCAGTACTTC
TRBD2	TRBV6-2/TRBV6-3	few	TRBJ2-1	CASRRGGSDNEQFF	TGTGCCAGCAGGCGGGGGGGGTCGGACAATGAGCAGTTCTTC